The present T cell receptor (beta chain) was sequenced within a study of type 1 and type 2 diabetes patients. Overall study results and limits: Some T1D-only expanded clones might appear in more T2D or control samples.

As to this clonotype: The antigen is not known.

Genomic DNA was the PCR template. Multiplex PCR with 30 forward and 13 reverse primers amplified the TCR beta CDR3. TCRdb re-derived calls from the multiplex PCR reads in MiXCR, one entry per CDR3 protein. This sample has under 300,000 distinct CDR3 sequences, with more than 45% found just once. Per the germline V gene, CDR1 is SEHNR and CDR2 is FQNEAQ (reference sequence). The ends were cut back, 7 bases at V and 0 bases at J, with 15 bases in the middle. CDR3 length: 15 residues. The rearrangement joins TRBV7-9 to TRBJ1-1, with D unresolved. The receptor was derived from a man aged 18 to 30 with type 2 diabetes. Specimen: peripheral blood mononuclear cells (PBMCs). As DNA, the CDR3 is TGTGCCAGCACCCCCCACACGGTGTTGAACACTGAAGCTTTCTTT. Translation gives CASTPHTVLNTEAFF.